This T cell receptor (beta chain) was captured by sequencing in a study of shared clonotypes between healthy human individuals. Overall study results and limits: Limited genetic and exposure-history diversity came from having few donors.

Sequencing was at deep level. Per the original data handling: Junction-only immunoSEQ data arrived without quality scores, meaning filtering differed. Assay: immunoSEQ multiplex PCR; the TCRdb copy retains only in-frame clones and omits some. That table is the source of V, J and clone size, and D and trimming were worked out from the DNA. This sample has roughly 2,500,000 clones, with approximately 93% found just once. On this clone itself: The antigen remains unidentified.

This CDR3 comprises 11 residues. V shed 5 bases and J shed 5 bases, with 7 bases lying between them. Germline loops: CDR1 MDHEN, CDR2 SYDVKM. The clonotype was recovered from a man aged 18 to 29 in good health. Some clones in this sample may be carry-over from other donors' samples. Source material: naive CD4+ T cells from PBMCs. Subset: CD45RA+ positively selected. The chain joins TRBV28 to TRBJ2-7; D gene ambiguous. The CDR3 loop reads CASSMNHEQYF. DNA of the CDR3: TGTGCCAGCAGTATGAACCACGAGCAGTACTTC.